The rows below give T cell receptor beta chains drawn from one sample of a study of beta chain features in type 1 diabetes. TCRdb's table, derived via immunoSEQ multiplex PCR, lists solely in-frame clones and lacks some. The sample includes more than 140,000 clones, 9.7% of them seen just once. Sequences were obtained from central memory CD4+ T cells from blood. The receptors shown here come from a woman aged 40 to 50 in good health. Each CDR3 is given without its conserved first and last residue. Fields, in order: CDR3 protein, clone size, D gene, CDR3 length, J gene, V gene. A D gene is named only where the DNA matches it firmly. The size field is filled for only some rows; it gives once, few, many or a size class.

SVGLAGGSGANVLT NA TRBD2 14 TRBJ2-6 TRBV29-1
ATSKPGQGDTDTQY few TRBD1 14 TRBJ2-3 TRBV15
ASTRRQGLTSDTQY few TRBD1 14 TRBJ2-3 TRBV27
ASSPMSGNQPQH many NA 12 TRBJ1-5 TRBV16
ASSPRRDNEQF NA NA 11 TRBJ2-1 TRBV18
ASSPATGGDETQY few TRBD2 13 TRBJ2-5 TRBV18
ASSQDRGLLFGELF NA TRBD1 14 TRBJ2-2 TRBV4-1
ASSKPLGGNEQF many NA 12 TRBJ2-1 TRBV6-6
ASSRLTGPSYEQY NA NA 13 TRBJ2-7 TRBV11-2
ASSLGGDGANEKLF NA NA 14 TRBJ1-4 TRBV7-8
ASSLTGDTEAF few NA 11 TRBJ1-1 TRBV5-5
ASSQGLAGAGEQF few TRBD2 13 TRBJ2-1 TRBV7-2
ASGLEGQGYNEQF NA TRBD1 13 TRBJ2-1 TRBV12-5
ASSRSEETQY NA NA 10 TRBJ2-5 TRBV2
ASSIQDRGRETQY once TRBD1 13 TRBJ2-5 TRBV19
ASSQDGGEGKLF few TRBD2 12 TRBJ2-2 TRBV4-2
ASSEDRGRLDGYT NA TRBD1 13 TRBJ1-2 TRBV4-3
ASSLTGADYGYT few TRBD1 12 TRBJ1-2 TRBV7-2
ASSEMGAGEAF few NA 11 TRBJ1-1 TRBV2
ASSQARRGSYGYT few NA 13 TRBJ1-2 TRBV4-1
ASSYDRGPFYEQY few TRBD1 13 TRBJ2-7 TRBV7-2
AIMARDRYNEQF few TRBD1 12 TRBJ2-1 TRBV10-3
ASSAQQGDQETQY NA TRBD1 13 TRBJ2-5 TRBV6-4
ASKRDRDAYEQY NA TRBD1 12 TRBJ2-7 TRBV7-6
SALPTNTEAF few NA 10 TRBJ1-1 TRBV29-1
ASSPGQSLQPQH NA NA 12 TRBJ1-5 TRBV7-9
ASSLTDSNGYT few NA 11 TRBJ1-2 TRBV7-9
ASSPSPGESNEKLF NA NA 14 TRBJ1-4 TRBV18
ASSPEPTGGRETQY many TRBD1 14 TRBJ2-5 TRBV4-3
ASSLNAGQDNKQF NA TRBD1 13 TRBJ2-1 TRBV11-2
ASSTGEGVRETQY few NA 13 TRBJ2-5 TRBV19
SVEYLDTQY many NA 9 TRBJ2-3 TRBV29-1
ASTMGQGDTEAF many TRBD1 12 TRBJ1-1 TRBV18
ASTESQLRPAQRY NA NA 13 TRBJ2-5 TRBV6-5
ASRWTGGVYEQF NA TRBD1 12 TRBJ2-1 TRBV6-5
ASGPPGRHNEKLF NA NA 13 TRBJ1-4 TRBV12-5
ASSPRTSGRTDTQY NA TRBD2 14 TRBJ2-3 TRBV6-6
ASAYTGTETQY few NA 11 TRBJ2-5 TRBV5-6
SAWDRASGNTIY many TRBD1 12 TRBJ1-3 TRBV29-1
TEGLAIQETQY few TRBD2 11 TRBJ2-5 TRBV29-1
ASSQNSGGATDTQY NA TRBD2 14 TRBJ2-3 TRBV7-9
SWVSDRTRNEQY few NA 12 TRBJ2-7 TRBV1
ASSEYKGRNTEAF NA NA 13 TRBJ1-1 TRBV25-1
ASSQEQGAMETQY few TRBD1 13 TRBJ2-5 TRBV18
ASSAPGLAGGNTDTQY NA TRBD2 16 TRBJ2-3 TRBV4-1
ASSPTQGDEKLF few TRBD1 12 TRBJ1-4 TRBV4-1
ASSETSGVGGELF few TRBD2 13 TRBJ2-2 TRBV9
ASSSIRGENTEAF NA TRBD1 13 TRBJ1-1 TRBV5-4
ASSIPGTGAGNTIY NA TRBD1 14 TRBJ1-3 TRBV19
ASSPDRGIQETQY NA TRBD1 13 TRBJ2-5 TRBV5-8
ASSLGLAANTGELF few TRBD2 14 TRBJ2-2 TRBV7-2
ASSLQGNTEAF many NA 11 TRBJ1-1 TRBV2